This T cell receptor (beta chain) was identified during a study of T and B cells in COVID-19 patients. Study details: The recovered cohort's median age was approximately 37 years, versus about 67 years in active infection.

The CDR3 loop spans 14 amino acids. Germline values: CDR1 MDHEN, CDR2 SYDVKM. The trim removed 5 bases at V and 7 bases at J, leaving 7 bases unmatched. Each TRB amplification used about 230-550 ng of genomic DNA from blood. Multiplex PCR with BIOMED2 TRB-A/B primer pools amplified TRB rearrangements. TCRdb reprocessed the multiplex PCR reads via MiXCR and lists one record per CDR3 protein. The profile shows 5,000 or so distinct CDR3 sequences, nearly 20% of them singletons. Study-wide results and limits: Early severe-case samples and blood from mildly ill patients during symptoms were in short supply. Patients with COVID-19 reportedly showed strongly skewed T cell receptor beta variable and joining gene usage.

About this clonotype: Antigen unknown.

The clonotype comes from a human donor who had recovered from COVID-19. The chain joins TRBV28 to TRBJ1-4; 7 bases align to TRBD1. Input material: blood. The CDR3 spells CASSPGQDAEKLFF. For the CDR3, the DNA is TGTGCCAGCAGTCCCGGACAGGACGCTGAAAAACTGTTTTTT.